Below are 9 T cell receptor beta chains sequenced from a single sample in a study of cytomegalovirus exposure and HLA in healthy donors. Vbeta (60) and Jbeta (13) primers were used in the PCR. The repertoire was sequenced with immunoSEQ multiplex PCR; TCRdb's copy has only in-frame clones and lacks some. The table for this sample gives roughly 100,000 clones. The sample was PBMCs. The receptor set was obtained from a man aged 50 to 60 in good health and CMV-seropositive.

About this clone itself: This sample also contains other DNA sequences that code for the same CDR3. The rearrangement links TRBV27 to TRBJ2-1, with D unclear. Germline CDR1 is MNHEY and CDR2 is SMNVEV (reference sequence). Trimming took off 4 bases at V and 7 bases at J, with 5 bases between the two ends. The CDR3 runs 11 residues. Here the CDR3 reads CASSSQNEQFF. CDR3 DNA sequence: TGTGCCAGCAGTTCCCAGAATGAGCAGTTCTTC.

The gene calls are TRBV5-4 and TRBJ2-7, with TRBD1 identical over 10 bases. This CDR3 contains 15 residues. V trimming: 4 bases; J trimming: 3 bases; junction bases outside the gene matches: 7. Germline assignment: CDR1 SGHNT and CDR2 YYREEE (reference sequence). The CDR3 bases are TGTGCCAGCAGCGGCGACAGGGGGCCCCGCTACGAGCAGTACTTC. Translated, it gives CASSGDRGPRYEQYF.

This rearrangement joins TRBV10-3 to TRBJ2-7; D gene unclear. The CDR3 length is 13 residues. Germline CDR1 is ENHRY and CDR2 is SYGVKD. Trimming took 3 bases from V and 3 from J, leaving 9 bases between them. This CDR3 is CAISERQGYEQYV. In DNA, the CDR3 is TGTGCCATCAGTGAACGACAAGGCTACGAGCAGTACGTC.

V gene TRBV2 combines with J gene TRBJ2-1; TRBD2 matches at 12 bases. V shed 6 bases, J shed 9 bases, and the junction held 12 bases outside the gene matches. The CDR3 sequence is 16 residues long. Germline CDR1 SNHLY, CDR2 FYNNEI. The CDR3 reads CASRGGASGRASEQFF. The CDR3 DNA is TGTGCCAGCAGGGGGGGGGCTAGCGGGAGGGCCTCTGAGCAGTTCTTC.

This chain uses TRBV5-1 with TRBJ2-5, with 7 bases matching TRBD2. Per the germline V gene, CDR1 is SGHRS and CDR2 is YFSETQ. The CDR3 contains 15 residues. The V and J ends lost 0 bases and 5 bases, in that order; junction bases with no gene match: 7. CDR3 loop: CASSLVGGSSETQYF. The DNA for the CDR3 is TGCGCCAGCAGCTTGGTTGGCGGGAGTTCTGAGACCCAGTACTTC.

J is TRBJ2-1 and V is TRBV7-3; the D gene is possibly TRBD1 (5 bases). The V end was cut by 6 bases, the J end by 4 bases, with 10 bases between. The CDR3 has 13 amino acids. In germline, CDR1 is SGHTA, CDR2 FQGTGA. The CDR3 spells CASSLDNYNEQFF. For the CDR3, the DNA is TGTGCCAGCAGTTTGGACAATTACAATGAGCAGTTCTTC. The entire variable domain, with the rest obtained from reference TRBV7-3 and TRBJ2-1, is as follows: GAGVSQTPSNKVTEKGKYVELRCDPISGHTALYWYRQSLGQGPEFLIYFQGTGAADDSGLPNDRFFAVRPEGSVSTLKIQRTERGDSAVYLCASSLDNYNEQFFGPGTRLTVL.

The chain is built from TRBV6-6 and TRBJ2-5; D is ambiguous. Germline values: CDR1 MNHNY, CDR2 SVGAGI (reference sequence). The V gene lost 9 bases and the J gene lost 4 bases, with 9 bases spanning the gap. The CDR3 extends over 11 amino acids. The CDR3 reads CASMTGETQYF. The CDR3 DNA is TGTGCCAGTATGACGGGAGAGACCCAGTACTTC.

The gene calls are TRBV4-3 and TRBJ2-5, with D maybe TRBD2 (5 bases). V lost 7 bases to trimming and J lost 4 bases, with 13 bases between them. The CDR3 contains 13 residues. CDR1 LGHNA and CDR2 YSLEER come from the germline V gene. DNA for the CDR3: TGCGCCAGCACCCTCAACCGGGGAGAGACCCAGTACTTC. It specifies CASTLNRGETQYF.

The CDR3 DNA reads as TGTGCCAGCTTACTCAATAGCAATCAGCCCCAGCATTTT. Encoded protein: CASLLNSNQPQHF. The J gene is TRBJ1-5, the V gene TRBV6-1; no clear D. Germline V CDR1 and CDR2: MNHNS, SASEGT. CDR3 length: 13 amino acids. Trimming took off 8 bases at V and 0 bases at J, with 8 bases between the two ends.